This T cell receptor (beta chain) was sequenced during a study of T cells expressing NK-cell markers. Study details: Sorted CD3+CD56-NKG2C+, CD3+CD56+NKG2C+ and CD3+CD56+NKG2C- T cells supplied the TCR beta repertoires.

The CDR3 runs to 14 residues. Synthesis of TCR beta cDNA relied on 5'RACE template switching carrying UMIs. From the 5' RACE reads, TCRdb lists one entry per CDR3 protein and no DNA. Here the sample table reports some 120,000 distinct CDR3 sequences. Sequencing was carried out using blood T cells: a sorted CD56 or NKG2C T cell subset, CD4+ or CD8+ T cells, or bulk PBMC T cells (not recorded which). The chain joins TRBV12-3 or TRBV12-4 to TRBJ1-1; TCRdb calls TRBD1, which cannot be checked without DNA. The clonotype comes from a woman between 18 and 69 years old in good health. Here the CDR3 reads CASSLWGGHTEAFF.